This TCR beta chain was recorded in a study of beta chain features in type 1 diabetes listed by TCRdb under 2018. Context from the whole study: Patients and healthy donors did not differ in mean age, gender distribution, total cell number or subset yield. A total of roughly 98,000,000 sorted cells were examined across all samples, and a strong correlation was observed between cell number per subset and RNA yield. The study compared TCRB repertoires of sorted circulating CD4+ T cell subsets between recently diagnosed type 1 diabetes patients and matched healthy donors. Regulatory and stem cell-like memory subsets were isolated from only 8 patients and roughly eight healthy donors, whereas naive and central memory subsets came from all 30 or so donors. Study-wide conclusions, independent of this receptor: Naive, central memory and regulatory TCRB repertoires appeared more similar among patients than among healthy donors. Sequencing cDNA rather than genomic DNA could over-represent highly expressing activated cells, although activation and CD3 levels did not differ between groups. Type 1 diabetes patients showed a moderate but significant shortening of TCRB CDR3 length in all four CD4+ subsets. Because the HLA sub-analyses included only small numbers of individuals, any influence of HLA type on TCRB rearrangement was left unresolved. At VDJ recombination sites, patients with type 1 diabetes made fewer insertions and deleted more nucleotides, a pattern implying thymic rearrangement abnormalities. PCR might favor shorter templates, but patient and control samples were amplified and corrected together, so any skew would affect both groups equally.

A single peripheral blood draw of about 116 mL on average was collected from each donor into heparinised tubes. Naive, central memory, regulatory and stem cell-like memory CD4+ T cells were sorted on a BD FACSAria II using a panel including CD45RO, CCR7, CD25, CD127, CD95 and CD27. All sorted populations exceeded 98% purity. Right away, PBMCs were isolated by Lymphoprep density gradient centrifugation and were stained directly, with no culture step. Samples were stained and sorted in pairs, with one healthy donor and one patient per experiment, so that batch effects were minimized. The table lists this clone with a few counts. This receptor's antigen is unknown. No qualities accompany the bases; no much larger clone lies one base away. All of the isolated RNA was reverse transcribed with the High Capacity cDNA Reverse Transcription Kit, so expressed TCRB transcripts were sequenced. Naive, central memory and regulatory T cell samples underwent deep immunoSEQ sequencing, averaging around 4 million total reads per sample. Sorted cells were lysed in RLT buffer and RNA was extracted with DNase-treated RNeasy Micro or Mini kits, depending on cell number. Each cell subset was processed on its own to prevent cross-contamination, while patient and healthy donor samples were processed together. The immunoSEQ multiplex PCR was used to amplify TCRB sequences from cDNA, yielding 87-bp fragments that span the CDR3 region. Amplicons were sequenced on the Illumina HiSeq platform. The study's processing was this. Synthetic template baselines were used to correct PCR bias computationally, reads within Hamming distance 2 were collapsed together, and singletons that could not be merged were discarded. Reads were aligned against IMGT to assign V, D and J genes, CDR3 length and insertions or deletions at six rearrangement sites. Within each subset, clonotype counts were normalized to sorted cell number, and only after that were true diversity and Gini coefficients computed with the tcR R package. The overlap coefficient, calculated on TCRB nucleotide sequences, was used to quantify repertoire sharing. As a proxy for the pre-selection repertoire, out-of-frame TCRB sequences from naive cells were analyzed. In TCRdb, the immuneACCESS table is reduced to in-frame sequences with V and J assigned. These tables do not hold every clone; where another copy was compared, an unresolved V gene accounts for under half, and the others remain unexplained. That table supplies the V and J calls and clone size; D and trimming were determined from the DNA. Recorded for this sample are about 900,000 clones; 17% of them occurred a single time. The ten largest clonotypes hold around 0.02% of the sample.

The CDR3 starts with the cysteine, ends with the phenylalanine, and has 12 residues. The sequence is cut down to CDR3 DNA, 36 bases in frame from base 1. The junction carries 11 bases between V and J, which are trimmed by 8 bases and 6 bases respectively. Based on the germline V gene, the CDR1 and CDR2 sequences are SNHLY and FYNNEI. The sequence links TRBV2 to TRBJ2-4, with the D segment possibly TRBD1 or TRBD2, each aligning over 5 bases. The TCR originated in a woman younger than 30 in good health. The sample was naive CD4+ T cells from blood. The cell subset or site label on this specimen signifies: true naive CD4+ T cells. The DNA sequence is TGTGCCAGCCGGGACCCCGGAAACATTCAGTACTTC. The encoded protein is CASRDPGNIQYF.